The present T cell receptor (beta chain) was sequenced within a study of a mutant IDH1 vaccine in newly diagnosed glioma. Study-wide context: Initiation of the vaccine course occurred 4-6 weeks after radiotherapy alone, or alongside temozolomide cycles. Every participant had undergone radiotherapy, temozolomide, or both before, and most underwent both. Broader study findings: Any relationship between pseudoprogression and changes in top peripheral T cell clonotypes seemed absent. It was 85% to 95% of patients that developed vaccine-induced immune responses.

A remark on this clone: Its antigen is undetermined.

The CDR3 sequence is 13 residues long. V dropped 5 bases and J dropped 7; count of bases not matched to a gene: 6. The germline gives CDR1 MNHEY, CDR2 SVGAGI. Time point here: week 35, safety follow-up. With topical imiquimod, each dose of the vaccine consisted of 300 ug of mutant IDH1 20-mer peptide. The assay was immunoSEQ multiplex PCR, and TCRdb's table has in-frame clones only and misses some. The data hold about 64,000 clones, with 60% to 75% observed a single time. The clonotype comes from a man aged 45-65 years with glioma. The source was PBMCs, collected from a glioma patient whose treatment included an IDH1 peptide vaccine. V gene TRBV6-5 combines with J gene TRBJ1-2; TRBD1 matches 8 bases. CDR3 protein: CASSEDRDGGYTF. CDR3 nucleotides: TGTGCCAGCAGTGAGGACAGGGATGGTGGCTACACCTTC.